The rows below give T cell receptor beta chains drawn from one sample of a study of T-cell memory formation after mild COVID-19. TCRdb re-called the 5' RACE reads with MiXCR, one entry per CDR3 protein. This table has about 410,000 distinct CDR3 sequences, approximately 19% appearing once. The specimen sequenced was PBMCs or a T cell subset sorted from them (not recorded which). The origin of the receptors is a young man who had mild COVID-19 (a few samples of this study predate the infection). Cell type and time point are not known. CDR3s include the opening cysteine and the closing phenylalanine or tryptophan. A D gene is named only where the DNA matches it firmly. Clone sizes are given selectively: once, few, many, or a class where the clone is expanded.

j_gene: TRBJ1-1
abundance: NA
d_gene: NA
v_gene: TRBV6-1
CDR3nt: TGTGCCAGTCCTGTAAGGGCGGAGAACACTGAAGCTTTCTTT
CDR3aa: CASPVRAENTEAFF

j_gene: TRBJ2-3
abundance: few
d_gene: TRBD2
v_gene: TRBV6-2/TRBV6-3
CDR3nt: TGTGCCAGCAGTTGGTTAGCGGGGGGCCGCACAGATACGCAGTATTTT
CDR3aa: CASSWLAGGRTDTQYF

j_gene: TRBJ1-4
abundance: few
d_gene: NA
v_gene: TRBV11-1
CDR3nt: TGTGCCAGCAGCGTCAAGCCTAATGAAAAACTGTTTTTT
CDR3aa: CASSVKPNEKLFF

j_gene: TRBJ2-5
abundance: few
d_gene: TRBD1
v_gene: TRBV5-1
CDR3nt: TGCGCCAGCAGCCCCCCGACAGGGTTGGAGACCCAGTACTTC
CDR3aa: CASSPPTGLETQYF

j_gene: TRBJ2-7
abundance: many
d_gene: NA
v_gene: TRBV29-1
CDR3nt: TGCAGCGTTAAGGGTGGGGTCGATGAGTACTTC
CDR3aa: CSVKGGVDEYF

j_gene: TRBJ1-4
abundance: NA
d_gene: NA
v_gene: TRBV20-1
CDR3nt: TGCAGTGCTTACCGGGATGTTGATGAAAAACTGTTTTTT
CDR3aa: CSAYRDVDEKLFF

j_gene: TRBJ1-2
abundance: NA
d_gene: NA
v_gene: TRBV28
CDR3nt: TGTGCCAGCAGGGATACGGCAGGGTGGGCTGGCTACACCTTC
CDR3aa: CASRDTAGWAGYTF

j_gene: TRBJ2-5
abundance: few
d_gene: NA
v_gene: TRBV6-2/TRBV6-3
CDR3nt: TGTGCCAGCAGCGATCTATTCGGCAGCCAAGAGACCCAGTACTTC
CDR3aa: CASSDLFGSQETQYF

j_gene: TRBJ2-3
abundance: NA
d_gene: NA
v_gene: TRBV28
CDR3nt: TGTGCCAGCAGTTTACCGGGGGAAGGCACAGATACGCAGTATTTT
CDR3aa: CASSLPGEGTDTQYF

j_gene: TRBJ2-5
abundance: few
d_gene: TRBD2
v_gene: TRBV6-2/TRBV6-3
CDR3nt: TGTGCCAGCAGCCTGGTGGGGGGGAGACAAGAGACCCAGTACTTC
CDR3aa: CASSLVGGRQETQYF

j_gene: TRBJ2-2
abundance: NA
d_gene: NA
v_gene: TRBV29-1
CDR3nt: TGCAGCGTTGGGTCAGGGAGGTTTCCCGGGGAGCTGTTTTTT
CDR3aa: CSVGSGRFPGELFF

j_gene: TRBJ1-1
abundance: few
d_gene: NA
v_gene: TRBV28
CDR3nt: TGTGCCAGCAGTCTGACAGTACAGAACACTGAAGCTTTCTTT
CDR3aa: CASSLTVQNTEAFF

j_gene: TRBJ2-7
abundance: NA
d_gene: NA
v_gene: TRBV20-1
CDR3nt: TGCAGTGCCCCGGGACTCCACAACCCCTACGAGCAGTACTTC
CDR3aa: CSAPGLHNPYEQYF

j_gene: TRBJ2-7
abundance: few
d_gene: TRBD2
v_gene: TRBV4-3
CDR3nt: TGCGCCAGCAGCCAAGATAGAAAATTTGCTAGCGGGGGTACCTACGAGCAGTACTTC
CDR3aa: CASSQDRKFASGGTYEQYF

j_gene: TRBJ2-5
abundance: few
d_gene: NA
v_gene: TRBV10-3
CDR3nt: TGTGCCATCAGTGACAGGGGAGGAGAGACCCAGTACTTC
CDR3aa: CAISDRGGETQYF

j_gene: TRBJ1-3
abundance: NA
d_gene: NA
v_gene: TRBV20-1
CDR3nt: TGCAGTGCTAGGCTCAGGGCTATTCACCCGAACACCATATATTTT
CDR3aa: CSARLRAIHPNTIYF

j_gene: TRBJ2-3
abundance: many
d_gene: TRBD1
v_gene: TRBV10-3
CDR3nt: TGTGCCATCAAAGGACAGGGGGGCCCTAGCACAGATACGCAGTATTTT
CDR3aa: CAIKGQGGPSTDTQYF

j_gene: TRBJ2-3
abundance: NA
d_gene: NA
v_gene: TRBV14
CDR3nt: TGTGCCAGCAGCCAAGCAGGACGGACGATATGGCCTAGCACAGATACGCAGTATTTT
CDR3aa: CASSQAGRTIWPSTDTQYF

j_gene: TRBJ2-3
abundance: few
d_gene: NA
v_gene: TRBV5-1
CDR3nt: TGCGCCAGCAGCTTGGGACAGAGAGCGGATACGCAGTATTTT
CDR3aa: CASSLGQRADTQYF

j_gene: TRBJ2-1
abundance: few
d_gene: TRBD2
v_gene: TRBV7-2
CDR3nt: TGTGCCAGCAGCTATCTAGCGGGGGGGTACAATGAGCAGTTCTTC
CDR3aa: CASSYLAGGYNEQFF

j_gene: TRBJ2-7
abundance: NA
d_gene: TRBD1
v_gene: TRBV4-1
CDR3nt: TGCGCCAGCAGCCAGCAGAGGACAGGCTCCGGCTACGAGCAGTACTTC
CDR3aa: CASSQQRTGSGYEQYF

j_gene: TRBJ2-3
abundance: few
d_gene: TRBD2
v_gene: TRBV5-1
CDR3nt: TGCGCCAGCAGGCCAGCGGGGGGTAGCACAGATACGCAGTATTTT
CDR3aa: CASRPAGGSTDTQYF

j_gene: TRBJ1-2
abundance: NA
d_gene: TRBD1
v_gene: TRBV5-1
CDR3nt: TGCGCCAGCAGCCGCGACACAGGGGGCGCGAATGGCTACACCTTC
CDR3aa: CASSRDTGGANGYTF

j_gene: TRBJ2-3
abundance: NA
d_gene: NA
v_gene: TRBV7-2
CDR3nt: TGTGCCAGCAGCTTAGAGGGGGGGGTATCAGATACGCAGTATTTT
CDR3aa: CASSLEGGVSDTQYF

j_gene: TRBJ2-5
abundance: NA
d_gene: NA
v_gene: TRBV7-2
CDR3nt: TGTGCCAGCAGCTTAGTCGGACAGAATGCCCAGGAGACCCAGTACTTC
CDR3aa: CASSLVGQNAQETQYF

j_gene: TRBJ2-5
abundance: few
d_gene: NA
v_gene: TRBV7-2
CDR3nt: TGTGCCAGCAGCTTAGCAGGGTCAGAGACCCAGTACTTC
CDR3aa: CASSLAGSETQYF

j_gene: TRBJ1-1
abundance: once
d_gene: TRBD1
v_gene: TRBV5-1
CDR3nt: TGCGCCAGCAGCTTCCCGGGACAGGGGGCAGCTTTCTTT
CDR3aa: CASSFPGQGAAFF

j_gene: TRBJ1-2
abundance: few
d_gene: TRBD1
v_gene: TRBV18
CDR3nt: TGTGCCAGCTCATCGGGACAGACCTATGGCTACACCTTC
CDR3aa: CASSSGQTYGYTF

j_gene: TRBJ2-7
abundance: NA
d_gene: NA
v_gene: TRBV20-1
CDR3nt: TGCAGTGCTAGAGTCGGGCAGGACCACGAGCAGTACTTC
CDR3aa: CSARVGQDHEQYF

j_gene: TRBJ2-3
abundance: NA
d_gene: TRBD2
v_gene: TRBV12-3/TRBV12-4
CDR3nt: TGTGCCAGCAGACTAGCGGGGGCTAGCACAGATACGCAGTATTTT
CDR3aa: CASRLAGASTDTQYF

j_gene: TRBJ2-4
abundance: NA
d_gene: NA
v_gene: TRBV20-1
CDR3nt: TGCAGTGCTAGCCCATCGGCAGCAAGCATTCAGTACTTC
CDR3aa: CSASPSAASIQYF

j_gene: TRBJ2-1
abundance: many
d_gene: TRBD2
v_gene: TRBV5-1
CDR3nt: TGCGCCAGCAGCCCCAGGACTAGCGGGGGCAATGAGCAGTTCTTC
CDR3aa: CASSPRTSGGNEQFF